Presented here are 12 T cell receptor beta chains from one specimen sequenced in a study of blood T cell repertoires in COVID-19. Assay: immunoSEQ multiplex PCR; the TCRdb copy retains only in-frame clones and omits some. Of a few hundred thousand clones listed, roughly 87% are singletons. Sequencing was done on a sample of peripheral blood. The receptors derive from a woman aged 35 to 49 who had recovered from COVID-19.

The rearrangement uses TRBV29-1 and TRBJ1-5; D gene uncertain. Trimming removed 4 bases from V and 5 bases from J, with 12 bases in between. The CDR3 runs 13 residues. Germline CDR1 and CDR2: SQVTM and ANQGSEA. This chain's CDR3 is CSVADTLDQPQHF. The CDR3 coding sequence is TGCAGCGTTGCCGACACCCTCGATCAGCCCCAGCATTTT. Supplemented by reference TRBV29-1 and TRBJ1-5, the full variable domain reads SAVISQKPSRDICQRGTSLTIQCQVDSQVTMMFWYRQQPGQSLTLIATANQGSEATYESGFVIDKFPISRPNLTFSTLTVSNMSPEDSSIYLCSVADTLDQPQHFGDGTRLSIL.

V usage is TRBV19 and J usage is TRBJ1-1; D possibly corresponds to TRBD1 (6 bases). CDR3 length: 14 residues. Trimming pared 4 bases from V and 3 bases from J, leaving 12 bases between. Germline V gene data show CDR1 as LNHDA and CDR2 as SQIVND (reference sequence). The CDR3 bases are TGTGCCAGTAGTAGACGGGAGGGGGACACTGAAGCTTTCTTT. This sequence encodes CASSRREGDTEAFF.

V is TRBV7-8 and J is TRBJ2-7; possible D gene TRBD1, 6 bases. Germline assignment: CDR1 SGHVS and CDR2 FQNEAQ. V lost 3 bases and J lost 4, with 10 bases in between. The CDR3 is 13 residues long. CDR3 bases: TGTGCCAGCAGCTTTAAGGGGGAGTACGAGCAGTACGTC. Translating gives CASSFKGEYEQYV.

The V gene is TRBV6-4, the J gene TRBJ2-3; TRBD2 agrees at 10 bases. V dropped 9 bases and J dropped 4; count of bases not matched to a gene: 16. The length of the CDR3 is 17 residues. Germline values: CDR1 MRHNA, CDR2 SNTAGT. CDR3 region: CASPTLGAGGPPDTQYF. For the CDR3, the DNA is TGTGCCAGTCCTACCCTCGGAGCGGGGGGGCCACCAGATACGCAGTATTTT.

The chain joins TRBV24-1 to TRBJ2-2; D might be TRBD2 (5 bases). Germline V gene data show CDR1 as KGHDR and CDR2 as SFDVKD. The CDR3 is made up of 16 amino acids. Trimming pared 2 bases from V and 3 bases from J, leaving 12 bases between. The CDR3 region is CATSDWVGGDTGELFF. The DNA for the CDR3 is TGTGCCACCAGTGATTGGGTAGGAGGTGACACCGGGGAGCTGTTTTTT.

This clone was counted a single time. V usage is TRBV11-3 and J usage is TRBJ2-1; 12 bases are a match to TRBD2. Trimming cost V 6 bases and J 6 bases; bases outside gene matches: 6. CDR3 size: 15 residues. The germline CDR1 and CDR2 sequences are SGHNT and YENEEA. The CDR3 DNA follows: TGTGCCAGCAGACTAGTGGGACTAGCGGGCAATGAGCAGTTCTTC. It yields the protein CASRLVGLAGNEQFF.

The chain couples TRBV15 to TRBJ2-7; 7 bases match TRBD2. The CDR3 spans 19 residues. Germline values: CDR1 LNHNV, CDR2 YYDKDF (reference sequence). The J segment lost 0 bases and the V segment lost 0 bases, leaving 14 bases of the junction unmatched. CDR3 DNA: TGTGCCACCAGCAGAGATTTGGGGGGGATGGCATTTGGCTCCTACGAGCAGTACTTC. Translation: CATSRDLGGMAFGSYEQYF.

The V call is TRBV6-5, the J call TRBJ2-1, with D unclear. Germline lookup yields CDR1 MNHEY and CDR2 SVGAGI. Deletions cut 2 bases from V and 5 bases from J, with 7 bases between. The CDR3 contains 13 residues. CDR3 amino acids: CASSYRGHNEQFF. CDR3 bases: TGTGCCAGCAGTTACCGAGGCCACAATGAGCAGTTCTTC.

This clone has just a few counts. The chain joins TRBV2 to TRBJ2-5; possibly TRBD2 for D (6 bases). Germline V gene sequence: CDR1 SNHLY, CDR2 FYNNEI. Trimming took 7 bases from V and 3 from J, leaving 12 bases between them. There are 13 residues in the CDR3. The CDR3 sequence: CASKLALKETQYF. In DNA form, the CDR3 reads TGTGCCAGCAAGCTAGCGCTCAAAGAGACCCAGTACTTC.

J is TRBJ2-5 and V is TRBV27; tentatively, D is TRBD2 (5 bases). This CDR3 is built from 12 residues. Germline V CDR1 and CDR2: MNHEY, SMNVEV (reference sequence). V lost 6 bases and J lost 5, with 10 bases in between. The CDR3, as DNA: TGTGCCAGCAGGACCTCGGGGGAGACCCAGTACTTC. Translating it yields CASRTSGETQYF.

The chain links TRBV10-3 to TRBJ1-1; D remains unclear. Germline assignment: CDR1 ENHRY and CDR2 SYGVKD. Deletions cut 6 bases from V and 4 bases from J, with 12 bases between. CDR3 length: 13 amino acids. For the CDR3, the DNA is TGTGCCATCAGACCCGAGTGGGCCACTGAAGCTTTCTTT. It is translated as CAIRPEWATEAFF.

The chain couples TRBV25-1 to TRBJ1-2; no clear D. CDR3 length equals 16 residues. CDR1 MGHDK and CDR2 SYGVNS come from the germline V gene. V was trimmed by 0 bases and J by 1 base, leaving 12 bases between them. Here the CDR3 reads CASSEYTTRDNYGYTF. DNA of the CDR3: TGTGCCAGCAGTGAATATACCACGAGGGATAACTATGGCTACACCTTC.